Detailed here is one TCR beta chain. The authors split each subset's genomic DNA evenly across several immunoSEQ plates. Scientists sequenced DNA from unsorted PBMC on ten immunoSEQ deep assay plates. Data came from immunoSEQ multiplex PCR; TCRdb stores just in-frame clones and leaves some out. This table has about 520,000 clones, around 80% appearing once. This specimen comes from a study of shared clonotypes between healthy human individuals. The donors were all Caucasian adults (living in Nashville, Tennessee). This CDR3 contains 18 residues. V gave up 0 bases and J gave up 7 bases, with 24 bases separating them. Germline lookup yields CDR1 MGHRA and CDR2 YSYEKL.

The rearrangement joins TRBV4-1 to TRBJ2-5; D is perhaps TRBD1 or TRBD2 (6 bases each). This receptor was taken from a woman in her thirties or forties in good health. Some clones in this sample may be carry-over from other donors' samples. The sequencing sample was made of PBMCs. CDR3 DNA sequence: TGCGCCAGCAGCCAAGAAGGTAGCCGGGGGCGCGTCCGACGGACCCAGTACTTC. Translating it yields CASSQEGSRGRVRRTQYF.